This T cell receptor (beta chain) came from a study of cytomegalovirus exposure and HLA in healthy donors. About the research overall: From 150 million to 200 million T cells, an earlier analysis saw approximately 110 million unique TCR beta sequences. An early release of data contained about 85 million unique TCRs, which came from HLA-typed donors.

Germline lookup yields CDR1 SGDLS and CDR2 YYNGEE. This CDR3 region has 14 residues. Trimming left V 1 base short and J 1 base short, with 8 bases between. 60 Vbeta and 13 Jbeta primers were used in PCR. Clones were read by immunoSEQ multiplex PCR, and TCRdb kept only the in-frame ones, dropping some. This table has some 130,000 clones, 84% appearing once. Study findings and constraints: A few CMV-associated chains were confirmed in vitro to be specific for CMV antigens. An Asian-associated ancestry cluster reportedly showed fewer N-insertions than the approximately 600-donor mean in a later analysis.

The table lists this clone with a few counts. Its antigen is as yet unknown. What was sequenced was PBMCs. The rearrangement uses TRBV9 and TRBJ1-1; the D gene is possibly TRBD1 (5 bases). This sequence was found in a man in his fifties or sixties in good health and CMV-seronegative. In DNA form, the CDR3 reads TGTGCCAGCAGCGTATCAGGGAAGAACACTGAAGCTTTCTTT. It codes for CASSVSGKNTEAFF.